The 29 T cell receptor beta chains reported below all come from one sample, sequenced in a study of Graves' ophthalmopathy and Graves' hyperthyroidism. RNA transcripts were the source from which TCR beta CDR3 regions were amplified. Second-round multiplex PCR followed a first-round RT-PCR using HTBI primers. TCRdb analysed the multiplex PCR reads with MiXCR anew, one entry per CDR3 protein. The data show under 200,000 distinct CDR3 sequences, over 35% seen once. The sequenced sample consisted of peripheral blood. The source is a woman aged 40 to 49 with Graves' ophthalmopathy.

This clonotype showed up many times. V and J are TRBV6-1 and TRBJ1-3; unclear D gene. The V end was cut by 6 bases, the J end by 1 base, with 7 bases between. There are 13 residues in the CDR3. Germline loops: CDR1 MNHNS, CDR2 SASEGT. The CDR3 bases are TGTGCCAGCAGACGGGTTTCTGGAAACACCATATATTTT. It translates to CASRRVSGNTIYF.

The chain couples TRBV28 to TRBJ1-1, with D possibly matching TRBD1 (6 bases). This CDR3 spans 16 amino acids. Germline V gene lookup returns CDR1 MDHEN and CDR2 SYDVKM. The germline V and J ends were trimmed by 7 bases and 5 bases, with 23 bases remaining between them. The CDR3 loop reads CASKNIEGVSRTEAFF. The CDR3 nucleotides are TGTGCCAGCAAGAATATAGAGGGGGTTTCGAGGACTGAAGCTTTCTTT. Filled out from reference TRBV28 and TRBJ1-1, the complete variable domain reads DVKVTQSSRYLVKRTGEKVFLECVQDMDHENMFWYRQDPGLGLRLIYFSYDVKMKEKGDIPEGYSVSREKKERFSLILESASTNQTSMYLCASKNIEGVSRTEAFFGQGTRLTVV.

Ten or more counts support this clonotype. The V call is TRBV11-2, the J call TRBJ1-1, with D possibly being TRBD1 (5 bases). The CDR3 is 16 amino acids. V gave up 6 bases and J gave up 5 bases, with 22 bases separating them. Germline V gene data show CDR1 as SGHAT and CDR2 as FQNNGV. The CDR3 loop reads CASSLGGTPVGTEAFF. CDR3 DNA: TGTGCCAGCAGTCTCGGAGGGACTCCGGTTGGGACTGAAGCTTTCTTT.

Ten or more counts support this clonotype. The chain couples TRBV28 to TRBJ1-4; D not resolved. Per the germline V gene, CDR1 is MDHEN and CDR2 is SYDVKM. V was trimmed by 5 bases and J by 6 bases, leaving 10 bases between them. The CDR3 totals 13 residues. The CDR3 here is CASSLWADEKLFF. The CDR3 region has the DNA TGTGCCAGCAGTCTTTGGGCAGATGAAAAACTGTTTTTT. Filled out from reference TRBV28 and TRBJ1-4, the complete variable domain reads DVKVTQSSRYLVKRTGEKVFLECVQDMDHENMFWYRQDPGLGLRLIYFSYDVKMKEKGDIPEGYSVSREKKERFSLILESASTNQTSMYLCASSLWADEKLFFGSGTQLSVL.

This clonotype was detected many times. This chain uses TRBV5-1 with TRBJ1-1, with TRBD1 as a possible D gene (6 bases). Germline-derived CDR1 and CDR2 are SGHRS and YFSETQ. Trimming took off 4 bases at V and 1 base at J, with 23 bases between the two ends. The CDR3 is made up of 18 amino acids. CDR3 DNA sequence: TGCGCCAGCAGCCCCGGACTCGCCCTTAGGGGACAGAACACTGAAGCTTTCTTT. Translating it yields CASSPGLALRGQNTEAFF.

This clonotype was observed many times. The rearrangement links TRBV12-5 to TRBJ2-2; D uncertain. Trimming shortened V by 3 bases and J by 2 bases, and 4 bases separated the two germline ends. Germline V CDR1 and CDR2: LGHNT, FRNRAP. CDR3 size: 13 residues. In DNA, the CDR3 is TGTGCTAGTGGTTTCTCTAACACCGGGGAGCTGTTTTTT. This sequence encodes CASGFSNTGELFF.

The V and J genes are TRBV7-2 and TRBJ2-7, with 9 bases that match TRBD2. V was pared by 1 base and J by 3 bases, with 4 bases of the junction left unmatched. The germline gives CDR1 SGHTA, CDR2 FQGNSA. CDR3 length equals 15 residues. This chain's CDR3 is CASSLGGGAFYEQYF. CDR3 nucleotides: TGTGCCAGCAGCTTAGGCGGGGGGGCCTTCTACGAGCAGTACTTC.

The sample holds many counts of this clonotype. This may be a read error, as it is one base from a much larger clone. The chain joins TRBV28 to TRBJ1-2; D not certain. This CDR3 contains 12 residues. Germline V gives CDR1 MDHEN, CDR2 SYDVKM. The CDR3 protein is CASGLGSYGYTF. The CDR3 DNA follows: TGTGCCAGCGGTTTGGGTAGCTATGGCTACACCTTC.

This clonotype appeared many times. This rearrangement joins TRBV29-1 to TRBJ1-1; D might be TRBD1 (5 bases). The germline V gene has CDR1 SQVTM and CDR2 ANQGSEA. V was clipped by 3 bases and J by 5 bases, with 7 bases between them. The CDR3 has 11 amino acids. The CDR3 nucleotides read TGCAGCGTTGATAGGGGAACTGAAGCTTTCTTT. As protein: CSVDRGTEAFF.

This clonotype was seen repeatedly, ten times or more. The gene calls are TRBV28 and TRBJ2-5, with D maybe TRBD1 (5 bases). Looked up from germline, CDR1 is MDHEN and CDR2 is SYDVKM. The CDR3 is made up of 18 amino acids. Trimming removed 2 bases from V and 4 bases from J, with 23 bases in between. The CDR3 is CASSLPRGGRALPETQYF. The DNA of the CDR3 is TGTGCCAGCAGTTTACCCCGAGGTGGCAGGGCTCTCCCAGAGACCCAGTACTTC.

The chain uses TRBV24-1 and TRBJ1-1; 8 bases agree with TRBD1. Germline CDR1 is KGHDR and CDR2 is SFDVKD. The CDR3 is made up of 17 amino acids. Trimming cost V 3 bases and J 1 base; bases outside gene matches: 9. The CDR3 loop is CATSDGRGPLGNTEAFF. CDR3 coding DNA: TGTGCCACCAGTGATGGCAGGGGGCCTTTAGGGAACACTGAAGCTTTCTTT.

This clonotype was counted ten times or more. This chain uses TRBV10-3 with TRBJ1-1, with 7 bases aligning to TRBD1. The CDR3 consists of 13 residues. In germline, CDR1 is ENHRY, CDR2 SYGVKD. With 0 bases clipped from V and 13 bases from J, the junction kept 8 bases outside the gene matches. CDR3 DNA: TGTGCCATCAGTGAGTCGACGACAGGGTCGGGTTTCTTT. Its translation is CAISESTTGSGFF.

In its sample, this clonotype was seen once. This chain uses TRBV28 with TRBJ2-7; 7 nucleotides agree with TRBD2. Germline V gives CDR1 MDHEN, CDR2 SYDVKM. This CDR3 is built from 15 residues. The V and J ends lost 5 bases and 3 bases, in that order; junction bases with no gene match: 10. CDR3 sequence (DNA): TGTGCCAGCAGTAACCGGGACTATCCGTACTACGAGCAGTACTTC. Protein product: CASSNRDYPYYEQYF.

The V call is TRBV28, the J call TRBJ2-5; 7 bases align to TRBD2. CDR1 is MDHEN, CDR2 SYDVKM, per germline. Germline trimming cut 2 bases from V and 9 bases from J; bases unmatched to any gene: 3. CDR3 length: 12 amino acids. CDR3 loop: CASSLNRGAQYF. As DNA, the CDR3 is TGTGCCAGCAGTTTAAACCGGGGGGCCCAGTACTTC.

V usage is TRBV6-1 and J usage is TRBJ1-2; TRBD1 might be the D (6 bases). The germline V and J ends were trimmed by 6 bases and 8 bases, with 13 bases remaining between them. There are 12 residues in the CDR3. Germline CDR1 reads MNHNS; CDR2 reads SASEGT. As DNA, the CDR3 is TGTGCCAGCAGAACAGGGTTATCCGGCTACACCTTC. Its translation: CASRTGLSGYTF.

The chain couples TRBV5-1 to TRBJ2-5; D might be TRBD2 (6 bases). Germline V gene lookup returns CDR1 SGHRS and CDR2 YFSETQ. Trimming took off 0 bases at V and 5 bases at J, with 17 bases between the two ends. The CDR3 is made up of 16 amino acids. As DNA, the CDR3 is TGCGCCAGCAGCTTGGACCGGTTTCCGGCGGGGGAGACCCAGTACTTC. Translation gives CASSLDRFPAGETQYF. The full variable domain, with the rest looked up from reference TRBV5-1 and TRBJ2-5, is KAGVTQTPRYLIKTRGQQVTLSCSPISGHRSVSWYQQTPGQGLQFLFEYFSETQRNKGNFPGRFSGRQFSNSRSEMNVSTLELGDSALYLCASSLDRFPAGETQYFGPGTRLLVL.

This clonotype has more than one count but fewer than ten. This chain uses TRBV2 with TRBJ2-7; weak D call: TRBD1 (5 bases). The CDR3 spans 15 residues. Per the germline V gene, CDR1 is SNHLY and CDR2 is FYNNEI. The V gene lost 3 bases and the J gene lost 0 bases, with 12 bases spanning the gap. CDR3 residues: CASSETTASSYEQYF. The CDR3 DNA reads TGTGCCAGCAGTGAGACGACAGCAAGCTCCTACGAGCAGTACTTC.

This clonotype is medium-sized. V is TRBV28 and J is TRBJ2-7, with 13 bases that match TRBD2. This CDR3 is built from 19 residues. V dropped 5 bases and J dropped 7; count of bases not matched to a gene: 20. The germline gives CDR1 MDHEN, CDR2 SYDVKM. The CDR3 nucleotides read TGTGCCAGCAGTGGTTCCGGGACTAGCGGGACCTATCTCATCGGGGAGCAGTACTTC. Its translation: CASSGSGTSGTYLIGEQYF.

The chain combines TRBV6-2 or TRBV6-3 with TRBJ1-5; D is perhaps TRBD1 (6 bases). Trimming stripped 7 bases from V and 7 bases from J, with 17 bases between. Per the germline V gene, CDR1 is MNHEY and CDR2 is SVGEGT. The CDR3 is made up of 14 amino acids. This CDR3 is CASTIPGERQPQHF. Written as DNA, the CDR3 is TGTGCCAGCACTATTCCAGGGGAACGACAGCCCCAGCATTTT.

J is TRBJ2-5 and V is TRBV11-2; D is unclear. Trimming stripped 0 bases from V and 1 base from J, with 12 bases between. This CDR3 spans 16 amino acids. Germline CDR1 and CDR2: SGHAT and FQNNGV. CDR3: CASSLDRSWAQETQYF. The CDR3 nucleotides are TGTGCCAGCAGCTTAGATCGCTCTTGGGCCCAAGAGACCCAGTACTTC.

The chain is built from TRBV28 and TRBJ2-7; D perhaps matches TRBD1 (5 bases). There are 16 residues in the CDR3. Looked up from germline, CDR1 is MDHEN and CDR2 is SYDVKM. V lost 8 bases to trimming and J lost 2 bases, with 22 bases between them. The CDR3 sequence is CASRPSGRVGTYEQYF. In DNA form, the CDR3 reads TGTGCCAGCCGCCCCTCCGGCAGGGTGGGTACCTACGAGCAGTACTTC.

This clonotype was detected only once. The chain employs TRBV7-3 and TRBJ2-1, with D possibly TRBD2 on 6 matching bases. Germline V gene sequence: CDR1 SGHTA, CDR2 FQGTGA. The CDR3 runs to 16 residues. Trimming took off 6 bases at V and 7 bases at J, with 22 bases between the two ends. The CDR3 nucleotides are TGTGCCAGCAGGAGACCGGGGGACGGCTCGCGGAATGAGCAGTTCTTC. Protein product: CASRRPGDGSRNEQFF.

This clonotype was observed at least ten times. J is TRBJ1-1 and V is TRBV10-3; D unclear. CDR1 ENHRY and CDR2 SYGVKD come from the germline V gene. The V gene lost 3 bases and the J gene lost 6 bases, with 14 bases spanning the gap. The CDR3 totals 14 residues. The CDR3 is CAISDKGKVSEAFF. CDR3 coding DNA: TGTGCCATCAGTGACAAGGGAAAGGTTTCTGAAGCTTTCTTT.

This clonotype was recorded a few times. This chain connects TRBV6-5 to TRBJ1-1; D is perhaps TRBD1 (5 bases). V gave up 0 bases and J gave up 5 bases, with 13 bases separating them. The CDR3 has 15 amino acids. Germline values: CDR1 MNHEY, CDR2 SVGAGI. The CDR3 loop reads CASSYSMGGGTEAFF. The CDR3 DNA reads as TGTGCCAGCAGTTACTCGATGGGTGGGGGAACTGAAGCTTTCTTT.

The chain is built from TRBV28 and TRBJ2-7; D gene uncertain. Germline values: CDR1 MDHEN, CDR2 SYDVKM. V was cut by 4 bases and J by 1 base, with 11 bases left in between. The CDR3 extends over 14 amino acids. The CDR3 DNA sequence: TGTGCCAGCAGTTCCGCAGGAGATTCCTACGAGCAGTACTTC. Translation gives CASSSAGDSYEQYF.

This clonotype came up many times. The rearrangement links TRBV19 to TRBJ2-5; 8 bases align to TRBD2. The J segment lost 5 bases and the V segment lost 3 bases, leaving 14 bases of the junction unmatched. Germline CDR1 and CDR2: LNHDA and SQIVND (reference sequence). The CDR3 has 17 residues. DNA of the CDR3: TGTGCCAGTAGTATGTCGGACGGGGGGGCCGTTGAGGAGACCCAGTACTTC. It specifies CASSMSDGGAVEETQYF.

This clonotype was seen at least ten times. The chain is built from TRBV13 and TRBJ1-2; D unclear. There are 12 residues in the CDR3. Trimming pared 5 bases from V and 7 bases from J, leaving 11 bases between. Germline V gene lookup returns CDR1 PRHDT and CDR2 FYEKMQ (reference sequence). CDR3 DNA sequence: TGTGCCAGCAGCGGAAGCAGGTCTGGCTACACCTTC. Translating gives CASSGSRSGYTF.

The chain is built from TRBV7-3 and TRBJ1-5; TRBD1 matches 7 bases. With V trimmed by 2 bases and J by 6 bases, 10 bases remained unmatched. Germline assignment: CDR1 SGHTA and CDR2 FQGTGA. The CDR3 is 16 residues long. CDR3 sequence: CASSLPHRGLSQPQHF. The CDR3 bases are TGTGCCAGCAGCTTACCCCACAGGGGACTCAGTCAGCCCCAGCATTTT.

V gene TRBV6-2 or TRBV6-3 combines with J gene TRBJ1-1; D perhaps matches TRBD1 (6 bases). Trimming removed 5 bases from V and 2 bases from J, with 12 bases in between. Germline V gives CDR1 MNHEY, CDR2 SVGEGT. The CDR3 runs to 14 residues. The CDR3 coding sequence is TGTGCCAGCAGTCACTACAGGGTAAACACTGAAGCTTTCTTT. Its protein product is CASSHYRVNTEAFF.